This paragraph covers one T cell receptor (beta chain) sequence. No antigen is known for it. This specimen belongs to a study of T cell responses to AZD1222 COVID-19 vaccine. Study-wide results and caveats: Per reports, nearly half of all spike-specific TCRs target regions that are unmutated in variants. The study identified only 6 or 7 AZD1222 recipients as seropositive at baseline.

The CDR3 totals 18 residues. Germline loops: CDR1 SQVTM, CDR2 ANQGSEA. The ends lost 6 bases at V and 4 bases at J; junction bases unmatched: 21. Clones were read by immunoSEQ multiplex PCR, and TCRdb kept only the in-frame ones, dropping some. This sample yields 60,000 to 75,000 clones, of which roughly 87% are seen a single time; 28% belongs to the top ten. The sequenced sample was peripheral blood, obtained 28 days after the second AZD1222 dose. The sequence derives from an adult who received the AZD1222 COVID-19 vaccine. The V call is TRBV29-1, the J call TRBJ2-5; 9 nucleotides line up with TRBD1. In DNA form, the CDR3 reads TGCAGCGTCTTTGGGCGGATTACGGGACAGGGAATGATAGAGACCCAGTACTTC. It is translated as CSVFGRITGQGMIETQYF.